One sample yielded the 2 T cell receptor beta chains listed below, sequenced in a study of identical twins. TCRdb itself ran the 5' RACE reads through MiXCR, one entry per CDR3 protein. The sample lists hundreds of thousands of distinct CDR3 sequences; about 20% were seen once. The same specimen was also included in a second study, on T cells expressing NK-cell markers.

Sequenced sample: PBMCs. These TCRs come from a woman aged 18-30 years in good health.

This clonotype was detected only a few times. The V call is TRBV15, the J call TRBJ2-7; no reliable D call. This CDR3 comprises 11 residues. Trimming took 1 base from V and 5 from J, leaving 3 bases between them. From germline, CDR1 is LNHNV and CDR2 YYDKDF (reference sequence). CDR3 residues: CATSRGDEQYF. The CDR3, as DNA: TGTGCCACCAGCAGAGGAGACGAGCAGTACTTC.

This clonotype has a handful of counts. V is TRBV20-1 and J is TRBJ2-7; tentatively, D is TRBD2 (5 bases). Trimming pared 5 bases from V and 3 bases from J, leaving 11 bases between. Per the germline V gene, CDR1 is DFQATT and CDR2 is SNEGSKA (reference sequence). This CDR3 spans 12 amino acids. CDR3 sequence (DNA): TGCAGTGCTCGGGGATGGTACTACGAGCAGTACTTC. It yields the protein CSARGWYYEQYF.